The 4 T cell receptor beta chains in this list originate from one sample, sequenced in a study of cytomegalovirus exposure and HLA in healthy donors. A multiplex PCR was run with 60 Vbeta primers and 13 Jbeta primers. Some clones are missing from TCRdb's copy, which holds only in-frame ones; the method was immunoSEQ multiplex PCR. Here the sample spans fewer than 90,000 clones, roughly two thirds being singletons. Sequenced sample: PBMCs. The receptors were sampled from a man aged 35 to 55 in good health and CMV-seropositive.

The chain recombines TRBV5-1 with TRBJ2-2; D is unresolved. Germline CDR1 is SGHRS and CDR2 is YFSETQ. Trimming stripped 4 bases from V and 6 bases from J, with 10 bases between. The CDR3 has 13 residues. This CDR3 is CASSEMAAGELFF. CDR3 coding DNA: TGCGCCAGCAGCGAGATGGCGGCCGGGGAGCTGTTTTTT.

This chain connects TRBV7-8 to TRBJ2-7; 10 nucleotides align to TRBD2. V shed 1 base, J shed 4 bases, and the junction held 4 bases outside the gene matches. This CDR3 region has 15 residues. CDR1 is SGHVS, CDR2 FQNEAQ, per germline. The CDR3 DNA sequence: TGTGCCAGCAGCTTAGATTCTAGCGGGAGATACGAGCAGTACTTC. Translating gives CASSLDSSGRYEQYF.

This clone showed up just once. The rearrangement links TRBV9 to TRBJ1-6, with D possibly matching TRBD1 (5 bases). Germline V gene lookup returns CDR1 SGDLS and CDR2 YYNGEE. This CDR3 spans 13 amino acids. The V gene lost 3 bases and the J gene lost 10 bases, with 11 bases spanning the gap. The CDR3 DNA follows: TGTGCCAGCAGCGCCCGGACATTATCACCCCTCCACTTT. Residues: CASSARTLSPLHF.

This chain uses TRBV14 with TRBJ1-2; maybe TRBD1 (6 bases). Trimming removed 3 bases from V and 4 bases from J, with 18 bases in between. This CDR3 spans 16 amino acids. CDR1 SGHDN and CDR2 FVKESK come from the germline V gene. CDR3 residues: CASSQGLPGHLYGYTF. The CDR3 DNA reads TGTGCCAGCAGCCAGGGATTACCGGGACACCTCTATGGCTACACCTTC.